The 13 T cell receptor beta chains below were found in one sample sequenced in a study of PD-L1 blockade in urothelial cancer. TCRdb's table, derived via immunoSEQ multiplex PCR, lists solely in-frame clones and lacks some. The profile shows about 86,000 clones, over 65% of them singletons. Regarding time point: pretreatment peripheral blood. The starting material was PBMCs, obtained around atezolizumab (anti-PD-L1) treatment. The receptors shown here come from a man between 60 and 70 years old with urothelial cancer.

The chain recombines TRBV6-5 with TRBJ2-7; D not resolved. V was cut by 0 bases and J by 0 bases, with 12 bases left in between. The CDR3 spans 16 residues. From germline, CDR1 is MNHEY and CDR2 SVGAGI. The DNA for the CDR3 is TGTGCCAGCAGTTACTCCTTCGGCGGAAGCTCCTACGAGCAGTACTTC. This encodes CASSYSFGGSSYEQYF.

This chain uses TRBV10-1 with TRBJ2-7; weak D call: TRBD1 (6 bases). The CDR3 has 15 amino acids. V was trimmed by 6 bases and J by 0 bases, leaving 15 bases between them. Germline CDR1 and CDR2: WNHNN and SYGVQD (reference sequence). The CDR3 DNA follows: TGCGCCAGCAGCGCCTACAGGGCCCCCTCCTACGAGCAGTACTTC. It specifies CASSAYRAPSYEQYF.

In this sample, this clone turned up once. This rearrangement joins TRBV9 to TRBJ2-5; D unresolved. This CDR3 comprises 13 residues. The V end lost 5 bases, the J end lost 5 bases, and 13 bases lay between the germline ends. Germline-derived CDR1 and CDR2 are SGDLS and YYNGEE. The CDR3 protein is CASSPGWSETQYF. The CDR3 DNA sequence: TGTGCCAGCAGTCCCGGTTGGAGTGAGACCCAGTACTTC. Based on the CDR3 plus reference TRBV9 and TRBJ2-5, the full variable domain is DSGVTQTPKHLITATGQRVTLRCSPRSGDLSVYWYQQSLDQGLQFLIQYYNGEERAKGNILERFSAQQFPDLHSELNLSSLELGDSALYFCASSPGWSETQYFGPGTRLLVL.

The rearrangement uses TRBV10-3 and TRBJ2-2, with D possibly matching TRBD1 (7 bases). CDR1 ENHRY and CDR2 SYGVKD come from the germline V gene. The CDR3 sequence is 13 residues long. The V gene lost 8 bases and the J gene lost 6 bases, with 13 bases spanning the gap. CDR3: CAIGGTAAGELFF. As DNA, the CDR3 is TGTGCCATCGGGGGGACAGCGGCCGGGGAGCTGTTTTTT.

As concerns this clone: The same CDR3 is also encoded by other DNA sequences in this sample. The gene calls are TRBV9 and TRBJ2-1, with TRBD2 matching 9 bases. V lost 3 bases, J lost 1 base, and 2 bases stayed unmatched. This CDR3 has 15 amino acids. CDR1 is SGDLS and CDR2 is YYNGEE in the germline V gene. The CDR3 loop reads CASSASGTSYNEQFF. The CDR3 DNA reads as TGTGCCAGCAGCGCTAGCGGGACTTCCTACAATGAGCAGTTCTTC.

The V call is TRBV18, the J call TRBJ1-1; D is unclear. From germline, CDR1 is KGHSH and CDR2 LQKENI. The CDR3 loop spans 15 amino acids. V was clipped by 3 bases and J by 0 bases, with 11 bases between them. The CDR3 bases are TGTGCCAGCTCACCTGAGGTAAAGATGAACACTGAAGCTTTCTTT. Its protein product is CASSPEVKMNTEAFF.

V is TRBV19 and J is TRBJ2-5, with 16 bases matching TRBD2. CDR3 length equals 18 residues. Unmatched junction bases numbered 8, after V lost 2 bases and J lost 5 bases. In germline, CDR1 is LNHDA, CDR2 SQIVND (reference sequence). The CDR3 reads CASSIRGLAGGTAETQYF. CDR3 nucleotides: TGTGCCAGTAGTATAAGGGGACTAGCGGGAGGGACGGCGGAGACCCAGTACTTC.

This clone was counted a single time. The rearrangement links TRBV4-1 to TRBJ2-5, with D perhaps matching TRBD2 (5 bases). The V gene's germline CDR1 is MGHRA and CDR2 YSYEKL. This CDR3 comprises 15 residues. Trimming took off 1 base at V and 5 bases at J, with 14 bases between the two ends. CDR3 coding DNA: TGCGCCAGCAGCCAAGGCGACGACTGGAGGGAGACCCAGTACTTC. Protein sequence: CASSQGDDWRETQYF.

The gene calls are TRBV5-1 and TRBJ1-2; 7 nucleotides line up with TRBD1. Germline assignment: CDR1 SGHRS and CDR2 YFSETQ. J lost 8 bases, V lost 2 bases, and 6 bases had no gene match. The CDR3 totals 13 residues. CDR3 protein: CASSFGTGEGYTF. CDR3 nucleotides: TGCGCCAGCAGCTTTGGAACAGGGGAAGGCTACACCTTC.

The rearrangement uses TRBV6-6 and TRBJ2-1; a weak D match, TRBD1 (6 bases). The CDR3 runs 11 residues. Trimming left V 7 bases short and J 6 bases short, with 7 bases between. The V gene's germline CDR1 is MNHNY and CDR2 SVGAGI (reference sequence). The CDR3 is CASNRVNEQFF. The CDR3 bases are TGTGCCAGCAACAGGGTCAATGAGCAGTTCTTC.

The gene calls are TRBV7-9 and TRBJ2-1; D call uncertain. The germline V and J ends were trimmed by 4 bases and 10 bases, with 14 bases remaining between them. The CDR3 length is 13 residues. CDR1 SEHNR and CDR2 FQNEAQ come from the germline V gene (reference sequence). As DNA, the CDR3 is TGTGCCAGCAGCTCCCACGCACCAGGAGAGCAGTTCTTC. Protein sequence: CASSSHAPGEQFF.

The chain carries TRBV5-4 and TRBJ1-1, with D possibly being TRBD1 (5 bases). Germline CDR1 is SGHNT and CDR2 is YYREEE (reference sequence). This CDR3 has 14 residues. V lost 4 bases and J lost 1, with 11 bases in between. In DNA form, the CDR3 reads TGTGCCAGCAGCCCGGGTGACAGGAACACTGAAGCTTTCTTT. It yields the protein CASSPGDRNTEAFF.

V gene TRBV6-1 combines with J gene TRBJ2-2; TRBD2 matches at 15 bases. This CDR3 has 19 residues. V trimming: 4 bases; J trimming: 1 base; junction bases outside the gene matches: 7. Germline assignment: CDR1 MNHNS and CDR2 SASEGT. The CDR3 region has the DNA TGTGCCAGCAGTGTCCTTGGGACTAGCGGGAGGATGAACACCGGGGAGCTGTTTTTT. This gives the protein CASSVLGTSGRMNTGELFF.